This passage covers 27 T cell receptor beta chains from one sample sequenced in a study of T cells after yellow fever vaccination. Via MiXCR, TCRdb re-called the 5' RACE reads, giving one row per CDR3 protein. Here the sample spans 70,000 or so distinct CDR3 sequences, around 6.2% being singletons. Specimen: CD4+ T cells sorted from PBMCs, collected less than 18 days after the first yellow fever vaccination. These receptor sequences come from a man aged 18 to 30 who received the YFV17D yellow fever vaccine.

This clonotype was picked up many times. This CDR3 reads CASSPPLRLAGALGTQYF. The CDR3 DNA is TGTGCCAGCAGTCCCCCACTTCGACTAGCGGGGGCCCTAGGGACGCAGTATTTT. The rearrangement links TRBV12-3 or TRBV12-4 to TRBJ2-3; 12 bases agree with TRBD2. The trim removed 5 bases at V and 9 bases at J, leaving 18 bases unmatched. The CDR3 extends over 18 amino acids.

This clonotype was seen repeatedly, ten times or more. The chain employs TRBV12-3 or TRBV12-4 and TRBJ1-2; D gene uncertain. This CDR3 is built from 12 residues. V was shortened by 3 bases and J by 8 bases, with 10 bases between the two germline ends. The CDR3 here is CASSLRAEGYTF. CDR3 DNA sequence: TGTGCCAGCAGTTTGAGGGCGGAGGGCTACACCTTC.

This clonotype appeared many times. The CDR3 spells CASSSLLRVAPLHF. The CDR3, as DNA: TGTGCCAGCAGTTCACTCCTCAGGGTTGCACCCCTCCACTTT. The V gene is TRBV12-3 or TRBV12-4, the J gene TRBJ1-6, with D perhaps TRBD1 (5 bases). This CDR3 is 14 amino acids long. Trimming stripped 4 bases from V and 11 bases from J, with 15 bases between.

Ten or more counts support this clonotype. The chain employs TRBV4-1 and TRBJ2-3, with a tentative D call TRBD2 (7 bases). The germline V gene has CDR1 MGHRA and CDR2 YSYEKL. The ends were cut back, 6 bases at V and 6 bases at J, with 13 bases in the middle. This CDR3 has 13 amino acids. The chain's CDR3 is CASRRGASDTQYF. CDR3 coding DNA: TGCGCCAGCAGACGGGGGGCAAGCGATACGCAGTATTTT.

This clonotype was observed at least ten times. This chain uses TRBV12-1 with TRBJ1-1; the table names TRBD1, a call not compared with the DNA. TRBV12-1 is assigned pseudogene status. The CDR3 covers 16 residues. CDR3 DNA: TGTGCCAGCAGCTCGAAACGCGACAGGGTGAACACTGAAGCTTTCTTT. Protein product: CASSSKRDRVNTEAFF.

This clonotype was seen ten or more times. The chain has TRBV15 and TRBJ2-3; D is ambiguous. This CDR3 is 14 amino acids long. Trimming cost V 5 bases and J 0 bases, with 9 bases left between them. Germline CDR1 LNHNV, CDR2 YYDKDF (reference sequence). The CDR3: CATSSRPSTDTQYF. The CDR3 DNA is TGTGCCACCAGCTCACGACCGAGCACAGATACGCAGTATTTT. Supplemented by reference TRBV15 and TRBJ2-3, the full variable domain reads DAMVIQNPRYQVTQFGKPVTLSCSQTLNHNVMYWYQQKSSQAPKLLFHYYDKDFNNEADTPDNFQSRRPNTSFCFLDIRSPGLGDTAMYLCATSSRPSTDTQYFGPGTRLTVL.

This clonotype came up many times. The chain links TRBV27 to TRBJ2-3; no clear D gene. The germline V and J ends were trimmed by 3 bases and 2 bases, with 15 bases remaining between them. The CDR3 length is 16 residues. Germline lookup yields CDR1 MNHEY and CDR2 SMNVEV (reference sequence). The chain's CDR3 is CASSFLSRAPTDTQYF. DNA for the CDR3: TGTGCCAGCAGTTTTCTCTCCCGGGCCCCCACAGATACGCAGTATTTT.

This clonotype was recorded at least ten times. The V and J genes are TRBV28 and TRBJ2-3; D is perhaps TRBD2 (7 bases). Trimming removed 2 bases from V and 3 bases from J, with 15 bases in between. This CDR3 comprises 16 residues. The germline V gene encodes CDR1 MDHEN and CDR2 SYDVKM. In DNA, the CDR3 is TGTGCCAGCAGTTTAAGGGGGAGGGGTCATACAGATACGCAGTATTTT. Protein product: CASSLRGRGHTDTQYF.

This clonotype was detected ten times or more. The CDR3 loop reads CASSQSSGGAGEQFF. The CDR3 DNA sequence: TGCGCCAGCAGCCAAAGTAGCGGGGGGGCCGGTGAGCAGTTCTTC. The chain has TRBV4-3 and TRBJ2-1; 11 nucleotides match TRBD2. The V segment lost 2 bases and the J segment 9 bases; nucleotides outside the gene matches: 6. Per germline, CDR1 LGHNA and CDR2 YSLEER. The CDR3 is 15 amino acids.

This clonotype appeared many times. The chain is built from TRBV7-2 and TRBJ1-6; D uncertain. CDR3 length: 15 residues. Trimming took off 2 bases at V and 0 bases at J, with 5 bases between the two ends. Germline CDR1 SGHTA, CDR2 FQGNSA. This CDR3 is CASSLYNSYNSPLHF. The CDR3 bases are TGTGCCAGCAGCTTATACAACTCCTATAATTCACCCCTCCACTTT.

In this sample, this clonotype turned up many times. As DNA, the CDR3 is TGTGCCAGCACCCAATCCGACTTGGGGACTGAAGCTTTCTTT. This translates into CASTQSDLGTEAFF. This sequence joins TRBV6-5 and TRBJ1-1; D is uncertain. This CDR3 spans 14 amino acids. Germline V gene data show CDR1 as MNHEY and CDR2 as SVGAGI. V was trimmed by 7 bases and J by 5 bases, leaving 17 bases between them.

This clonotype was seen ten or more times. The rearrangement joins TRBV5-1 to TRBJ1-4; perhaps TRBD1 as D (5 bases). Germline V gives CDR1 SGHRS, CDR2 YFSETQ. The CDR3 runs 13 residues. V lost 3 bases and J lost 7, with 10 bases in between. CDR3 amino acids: CASSSGGSEKLFF. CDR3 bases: TGCGCCAGCAGCTCGGGGGGGAGTGAAAAACTGTTTTTT. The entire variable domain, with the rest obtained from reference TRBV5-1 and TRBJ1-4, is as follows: KAGVTQTPRYLIKTRGQQVTLSCSPISGHRSVSWYQQTPGQGLQFLFEYFSETQRNKGNFPGRFSGRQFSNSRSEMNVSTLELGDSALYLCASSSGGSEKLFFGSGTQLSVL.

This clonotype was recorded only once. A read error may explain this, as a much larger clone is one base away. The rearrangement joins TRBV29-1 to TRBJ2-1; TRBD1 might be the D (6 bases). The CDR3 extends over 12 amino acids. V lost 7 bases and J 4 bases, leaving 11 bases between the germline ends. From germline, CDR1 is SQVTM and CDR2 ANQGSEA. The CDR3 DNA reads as TGCAGCGGCCAGGACAGTTACAATGAGCAGTTCTTC. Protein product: CSGQDSYNEQFF.

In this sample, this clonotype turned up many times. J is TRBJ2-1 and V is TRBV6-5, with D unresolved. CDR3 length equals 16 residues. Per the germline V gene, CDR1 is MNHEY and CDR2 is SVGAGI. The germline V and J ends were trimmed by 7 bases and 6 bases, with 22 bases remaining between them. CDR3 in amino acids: CASTIRSTKLGNEQFF. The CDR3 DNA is TGTGCCAGCACAATACGTTCGACAAAACTCGGCAATGAGCAGTTCTTC.

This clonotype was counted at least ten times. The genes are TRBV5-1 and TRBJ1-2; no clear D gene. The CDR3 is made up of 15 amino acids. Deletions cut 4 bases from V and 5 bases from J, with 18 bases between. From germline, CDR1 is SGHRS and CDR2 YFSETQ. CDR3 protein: CASSPDRRRIYGYTF. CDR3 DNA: TGCGCCAGCAGCCCGGACCGACGGCGGATTTATGGCTACACCTTC.

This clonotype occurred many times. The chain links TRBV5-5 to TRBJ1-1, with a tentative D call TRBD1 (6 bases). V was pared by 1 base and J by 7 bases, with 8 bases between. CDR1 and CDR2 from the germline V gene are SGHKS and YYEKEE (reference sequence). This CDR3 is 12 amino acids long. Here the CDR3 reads CASSLWGREAFF. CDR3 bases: TGTGCCAGCAGCTTGTGGGGGCGTGAAGCTTTCTTT.

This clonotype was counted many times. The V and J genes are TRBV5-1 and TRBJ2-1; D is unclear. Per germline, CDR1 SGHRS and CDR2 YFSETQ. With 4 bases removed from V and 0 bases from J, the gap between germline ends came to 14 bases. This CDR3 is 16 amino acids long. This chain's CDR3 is CASSRREVRSYNEQFF. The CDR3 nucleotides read TGCGCCAGCAGCCGGAGAGAGGTGCGCTCCTACAATGAGCAGTTCTTC.

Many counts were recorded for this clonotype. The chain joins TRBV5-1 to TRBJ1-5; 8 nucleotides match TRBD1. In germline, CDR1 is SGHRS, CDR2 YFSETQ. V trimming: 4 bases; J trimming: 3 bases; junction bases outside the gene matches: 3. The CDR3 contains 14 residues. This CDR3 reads CASSPTGDNQPQHF. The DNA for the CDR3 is TGCGCCAGCAGCCCGACAGGGGACAATCAGCCCCAGCATTTT.

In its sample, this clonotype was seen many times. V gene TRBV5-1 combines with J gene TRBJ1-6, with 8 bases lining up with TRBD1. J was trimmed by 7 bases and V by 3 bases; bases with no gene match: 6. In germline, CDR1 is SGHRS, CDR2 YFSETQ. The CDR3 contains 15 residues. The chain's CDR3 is CASSSRTGPNSPLHF. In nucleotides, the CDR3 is TGCGCCAGCAGCTCCAGGACAGGGCCCAATTCACCCCTCCACTTT.

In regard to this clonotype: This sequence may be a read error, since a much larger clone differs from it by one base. The CDR3 nucleotides are TGTGCCAGCAGCTTAGATCACGAATCGGCTTTCTTT. As protein: CASSLDHESAFF. The V gene is TRBV7-9, the J gene TRBJ1-1, with D unclear. V dropped 1 base and J dropped 11 bases, with 11 bases sitting between them. This CDR3 contains 12 residues. CDR1 and CDR2 from the germline V gene are SEHNR and FQNEAQ (reference sequence).

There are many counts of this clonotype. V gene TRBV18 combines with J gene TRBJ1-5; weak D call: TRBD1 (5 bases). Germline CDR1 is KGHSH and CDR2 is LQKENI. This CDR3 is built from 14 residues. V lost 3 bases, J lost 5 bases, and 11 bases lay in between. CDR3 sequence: CASSPGPRDQPQHF. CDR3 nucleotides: TGTGCCAGCTCACCGGGGCCAAGGGATCAGCCCCAGCATTTT.

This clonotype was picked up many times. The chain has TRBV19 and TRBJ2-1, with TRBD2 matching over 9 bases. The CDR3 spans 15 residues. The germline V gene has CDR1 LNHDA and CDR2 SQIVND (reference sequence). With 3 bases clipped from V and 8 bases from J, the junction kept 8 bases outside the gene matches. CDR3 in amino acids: CASSIRRGGRDEQFF. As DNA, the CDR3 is TGTGCCAGTAGTATCAGGCGGGGGGGCAGGGATGAGCAGTTCTTC.

CDR3 sequence: CASSESGEETQYF. In DNA form, the CDR3 reads TGCGCCAGCAGTGAGTCAGGGGAAGAGACCCAGTACTTC. The genes are TRBV10-1 and TRBJ2-7; TRBD1 might be the D (5 bases). The tail of the sequence fits TRBJ2-5 better, so the J call may be wrong. Germline loops: CDR1 WNHNN, CDR2 SYGVQD (reference sequence). This CDR3 has 13 amino acids.

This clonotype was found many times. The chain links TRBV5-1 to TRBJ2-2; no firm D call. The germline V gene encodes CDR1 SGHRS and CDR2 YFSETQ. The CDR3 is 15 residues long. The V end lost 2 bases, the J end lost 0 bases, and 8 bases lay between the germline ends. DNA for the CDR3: TGCGCCAGCAGCTTTCTAGGTCCGAACACCGGGGAGCTGTTTTTT. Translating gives CASSFLGPNTGELFF.

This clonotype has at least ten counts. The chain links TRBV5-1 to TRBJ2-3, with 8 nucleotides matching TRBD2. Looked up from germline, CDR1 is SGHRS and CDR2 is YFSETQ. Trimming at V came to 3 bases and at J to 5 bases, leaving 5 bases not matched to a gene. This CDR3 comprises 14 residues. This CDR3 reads CASSSTSDGDTQYF. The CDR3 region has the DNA TGCGCCAGCAGCTCGACTAGCGATGGAGATACGCAGTATTTT.

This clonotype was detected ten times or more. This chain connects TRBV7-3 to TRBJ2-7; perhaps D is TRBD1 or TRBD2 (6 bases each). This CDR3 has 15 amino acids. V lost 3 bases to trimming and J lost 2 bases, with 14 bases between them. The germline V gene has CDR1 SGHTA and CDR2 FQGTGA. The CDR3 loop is CASSLRGGLTYEQYV. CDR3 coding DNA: TGTGCCAGCAGCTTGCGAGGGGGGCTGACCTACGAGCAGTACGTC.

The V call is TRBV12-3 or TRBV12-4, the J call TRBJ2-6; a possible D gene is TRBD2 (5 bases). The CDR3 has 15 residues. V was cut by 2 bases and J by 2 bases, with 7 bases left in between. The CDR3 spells CASSLRGTGANVLTF. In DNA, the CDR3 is TGTGCCAGCAGTTTACGGGGAACTGGGGCCAACGTCCTGACTTTC.